What follows are 12 T cell receptor beta chains derived from one specimen sequenced in a study of cytomegalovirus exposure and HLA in healthy donors. The PCR had 60 Vbeta and 13 Jbeta primers. Libraries were prepared by immunoSEQ multiplex PCR; TCRdb keeps only in-frame clonotypes and omits some of them. The sample contains roughly 110,000 clones, 75% of which appear only once. Specimen: PBMCs. These receptors all come from a male donor in good health and CMV-seropositive.

The rearrangement uses TRBV28 and TRBJ1-1; 10 nucleotides line up with TRBD1. The CDR3 has 16 amino acids. Germline V CDR1 and CDR2: MDHEN, SYDVKM. Trimming took 7 bases from V and 1 from J; bases not matched to a gene: 9. CDR3 sequence: CASNPDRGQENTEAFF. In DNA, the CDR3 is TGTGCCAGCAACCCAGACAGGGGGCAAGAGAACACTGAAGCTTTCTTT.

The chain carries TRBV2 and TRBJ2-7; 7 nucleotides match TRBD1. The CDR3 runs to 13 residues. J was trimmed by 5 bases and V by 6 bases; bases with no gene match: 7. In germline, CDR1 is SNHLY, CDR2 FYNNEI. This CDR3 is CASSKNRGDEQYF. The DNA for the CDR3 is TGTGCCAGCAGCAAAAACAGGGGCGACGAGCAGTACTTC.

The chain carries TRBV10-3 and TRBJ1-1; TRBD1 matches at 8 bases. The germline CDR1 and CDR2 sequences are ENHRY and SYGVKD. The CDR3 runs 14 residues. With 3 bases clipped from V and 11 bases from J, the junction kept 11 bases outside the gene matches. The DNA for the CDR3 is TGTGCCATCAGTGAACCGGGCAGGGGGCAGGAGGCTTTCTTT. Residues: CAISEPGRGQEAFF.

This clone showed up just a few times. This sequence joins TRBV11-2 and TRBJ1-3; D not resolved. The V gene lost 4 bases and the J gene lost 1 base, with 8 bases spanning the gap. The V gene's germline CDR1 is SGHAT and CDR2 FQNNGV. The CDR3 totals 14 residues. The chain's CDR3 is CASSSRQSGNTIYF. The DNA of the CDR3 is TGTGCCAGCAGCTCCCGACAATCTGGAAACACCATATATTTT. The full variable domain, in which reference TRBV11-2 and TRBJ1-3 provide the parts outside the CDR3, is EAGVAQSPRYKIIEKRQSVAFWCNPISGHATLYWYQQILGQGPKLLIQFQNNGVVDDSQLPKDRFSAERLKGVDSTLKIQPAKLEDSAVYLCASSSRQSGNTIYFGEGSWLTVV.

V usage is TRBV4-3 and J usage is TRBJ2-1; D is perhaps TRBD1 (5 bases). The CDR3 covers 16 residues. V was pared by 0 bases and J by 5 bases, with 14 bases between. The germline gives CDR1 LGHNA, CDR2 YSLEER. CDR3 region: CASSQDSAPDNNEQFF. CDR3 in DNA: TGCGCCAGCAGCCAAGACAGCGCCCCGGACAACAATGAGCAGTTCTTC.

The chain joins TRBV5-1 to TRBJ2-7; tentatively, D is TRBD2 (5 bases). Trimming removed 0 bases from V and 5 bases from J, with 15 bases in between. This CDR3 is 15 amino acids long. From germline, CDR1 is SGHRS and CDR2 YFSETQ. Written as DNA, the CDR3 is TGCGCCAGCAGCTTGGATGAGGGAGTTGTCAACGAGCAGTACTTC. This gives the protein CASSLDEGVVNEQYF. The whole variable domain, filled in from reference TRBV5-1 and TRBJ2-7, reads KAGVTQTPRYLIKTRGQQVTLSCSPISGHRSVSWYQQTPGQGLQFLFEYFSETQRNKGNFPGRFSGRQFSNSRSEMNVSTLELGDSALYLCASSLDEGVVNEQYFGPGTRLTVT.

The V gene is TRBV30, the J gene TRBJ1-2, with TRBD1 matching 7 bases. This CDR3 is built from 14 residues. Trimming at V came to 5 bases and at J to 4 bases, leaving 10 bases not matched to a gene. Germline assignment: CDR1 GTSNPN and CDR2 SVGIG (reference sequence). The CDR3 DNA reads TGTGCCTGGTCCAAACTACAGGGGACCTATGGCTACACCTTC. Protein: CAWSKLQGTYGYTF.

In DNA, the CDR3 is TGTGCCAGCTCACAAGACAGTGGTACTAATGAAAAACTGTTTTTT. It translates to CASSQDSGTNEKLFF. The chain employs TRBV18 and TRBJ1-4; maybe TRBD1 (5 bases). Germline CDR1 and CDR2: KGHSH and LQKENI. This CDR3 is built from 15 residues. V dropped 4 bases and J dropped 2 bases, with 11 bases sitting between them.

The chain employs TRBV6-5 and TRBJ2-5; a weak D match, TRBD2 (6 bases). Per germline, CDR1 MNHEY and CDR2 SVGAGI. V gave up 10 bases and J gave up 3 bases, with 21 bases separating them. The CDR3 extends over 15 amino acids. The CDR3 nucleotides are TGTGCCACCTTCTACGGGAGAGGGAAAGAAGAGACCCAGTACTTC. This sequence encodes CATFYGRGKEETQYF.

V is TRBV5-1 and J is TRBJ2-6, with TRBD2 matching 7 bases. Per the germline V gene, CDR1 is SGHRS and CDR2 is YFSETQ. The CDR3 consists of 18 residues. With 1 base clipped from V and 3 bases from J, the junction kept 10 bases outside the gene matches. The CDR3: CASSLFGTNLFGANVLTF. The CDR3 DNA reads as TGCGCCAGCAGCTTGTTTGGGACTAACCTCTTTGGGGCCAACGTCCTGACTTTC.

The chain joins TRBV7-2 to TRBJ2-2, with 8 bases fitting TRBD2. CDR1 SGHTA and CDR2 FQGNSA come from the germline V gene. V trimming: 3 bases; J trimming: 3 bases; junction bases outside the gene matches: 6. The CDR3 has 16 residues. CDR3 in DNA: TGTGCCAGCAGCTTCACGGGGGGGTTATACACCGGGGAGCTGTTTTTT. Protein sequence: CASSFTGGLYTGELFF.

V is TRBV16 and J is TRBJ2-1; 8 bases agree with TRBD2. CDR3 length: 17 residues. Trimming cost V 0 bases and J 2 bases; bases outside gene matches: 6. Germline V gene sequence: CDR1 KGHSY, CDR2 FQNENV. CDR3 nucleotides: TGTGCCAGCAGCCAATCAGCCCAACTAGCGGCCTACAATGAGCAGTTCTTC. Amino acid sequence: CASSQSAQLAAYNEQFF.